The 8 T cell receptor beta chains below come from one sample, sequenced in a study of T cell repertoires in cytomegalovirus infection. TCRdb reanalysed the reads using MiXCR and keeps one entry per CDR3 protein. Found here are 490,000 or so distinct CDR3 sequences, roughly 12% of them singletons; the top ten hold about a tenth. Sequenced input: PBMCs. These receptors all stem from a human donor in good health (CMV status not recorded). Some clones in this sample may be carry-over from other donors' samples.

This chain connects TRBV29-1 to TRBJ1-5; TRBD1 matches at 8 bases. The germline V gene encodes CDR1 SQVTM and CDR2 ANQGSEA. J gave up 6 bases and V 5 bases, and 12 bases lay outside the gene matches. CDR3 length: 15 residues. The CDR3 loop reads CSVLTLTGVGQPQHF. In nucleotides, the CDR3 is TGCAGCGTTCTAACCCTGACAGGGGTAGGTCAGCCCCAGCATTTT.

Comments on this clonotype: A much larger clone is a single base away; this may be a read error. This chain joins TRBV15 and TRBJ2-1, with TRBD2 matching 9 bases. Germline assignment: CDR1 LNHNV and CDR2 YYDKDF (reference sequence). This CDR3 has 16 amino acids. The junction had 11 bases not matched to a gene; V was cut back by 4 bases and J by 7 bases. DNA of the CDR3: TGTGCCACCAGCACGATAGCGGGAGATCGTCGGAATGAGCAGTTCTTC. Its translation is CATSTIAGDRRNEQFF.

In regard to this clonotype: The conserved phenylalanine or tryptophan is not found at the CDR3 terminus, so this likely reflects a read error. The DNA is omitted, as the CDR3 cannot be located on it reliably, and the CDR3 follows TCRdb's listing. This chain uses TRBV23-1 with TRBJ2-7; TRBD1, the table's D call, lacks a check against the DNA. TRBV23-1 is treated as an ORF (open reading frame) with a function not yet certain. Including both end residues, the CDR3 is 9 amino acids long. The CDR3 spells CASSQNSGL.

This clonotype was observed a handful of times. The chain uses TRBV7-9 and TRBJ2-5, with D perhaps matching TRBD1 (6 bases). V lost 5 bases, J lost 5 bases, and 15 bases lay in between. The CDR3 is 14 amino acids. CDR1 and CDR2 from the germline V gene are SEHNR and FQNEAQ (reference sequence). Written as DNA, the CDR3 is TGTGCCAGCAGCGTCACAGGGTCTTCCGAGACCCAGTACTTC. It codes for CASSVTGSSETQYF.

This clonotype was detected many times. The genes are TRBV7-9 and TRBJ1-1; D call uncertain. In germline, CDR1 is SEHNR, CDR2 FQNEAQ (reference sequence). Trimming stripped 1 base from V and 7 bases from J, with 7 bases between. The CDR3 sequence is 12 residues long. CDR3 residues: CASSLDGFEAFF. The CDR3 bases are TGTGCCAGCAGCTTAGATGGATTTGAAGCTTTCTTT.

This clonotype has at least ten counts. The genes are TRBV11-2 and TRBJ2-1; 10 bases agree with TRBD2. Germline V gene lookup returns CDR1 SGHAT and CDR2 FQNNGV. V lost 5 bases, J lost 4 bases, and 8 bases stayed unmatched. This CDR3 is built from 16 residues. The CDR3 region has the DNA TGTGCCAGCAGCAGAAGCGGGGGGGCGGGATACAATGAGCAGTTCTTC. Translated, it gives CASSRSGGAGYNEQFF.

At least ten counts were recorded for this clonotype. V gene TRBV12-5 combines with J gene TRBJ2-5; D uncertain. The CDR3 runs to 14 residues. Germline V gene sequence: CDR1 LGHNT, CDR2 FRNRAP. The V gene lost 1 base and the J gene lost 1 base, with 7 bases spanning the gap. CDR3 nucleotide sequence: TGTGCTAGTGGTTTGGGAGAATTCCAAGAGACCCAGTACTTC. Translated, it gives CASGLGEFQETQYF.

The chain links TRBV5-4 to TRBJ1-1; 7 bases map to TRBD1. The CDR3 totals 15 residues. Germline lookup yields CDR1 SGHNT and CDR2 YYREEE (reference sequence). J gave up 0 bases and V 4 bases, and 6 bases lay outside the gene matches. In DNA form, the CDR3 reads TGTGCCAGCAGCGGCGGGGACAGTTTGAACACTGAAGCTTTCTTT. Its protein is CASSGGDSLNTEAFF.